The clone carrying this T cell receptor (beta chain) was seen ten or more times. The sample belongs to a study of Graves' ophthalmopathy and Graves' hyperthyroidism. This CDR3 comprises 13 residues. Germline V CDR1 and CDR2: SNHLY, FYNNEI. Trimming pared 1 base from V and 10 bases from J, leaving 13 bases between. Excluded were patients with other autoimmune diseases, uncontrolled infections, pregnancy or lactation. The sequenced template was RNA, covering the TCR beta CDR3 region. A first-round RT-PCR used HTBI primers, followed by a second-round multiplex PCR. TCRdb reanalysed the multiplex PCR reads using MiXCR and keeps one entry per CDR3 protein. The sample lists approximately 1.2 million distinct CDR3 sequences, less than 45% occurring once.

V usage is TRBV2 and J usage is TRBJ1-1; no firm D call. The sample taken for sequencing was peripheral blood or thyroid tissue (not recorded which). This receptor was obtained from an adult man with Graves' hyperthyroidism. The CDR3, as DNA: TGTGCCAGCAGTGAAGATCTGGCCCAGACAGCTTTCTTT. Protein: CASSEDLAQTAFF. Looking up the rest from reference TRBV2 and TRBJ1-1 gives the full variable domain: EPEVTQTPSHQVTQMGQEVILRCVPISNHLYFYWYRQILGQKVEFLVSFYNNEISEKSEIFDDQFSVERPDGSNFTLKIRSTKLEDSAMYFCASSEDLAQTAFFGQGTRLTVV.